The clone carrying this TCR beta chain was found a few times. The single heparinised draw taken from each donor contained around 100 mL of blood on average. These data belong to a study of beta chain features in type 1 diabetes. Isolated RNA was reverse transcribed in full, so expressed TCRB transcripts were sequenced. Assay: immunoSEQ multiplex PCR; the TCRdb copy retains only in-frame clones and omits some. This table has under 500,000 clones, around 28% appearing once. The V end was cut by 5 bases, the J end by 10 bases, with 6 bases between. This CDR3 is built from 9 residues. Germline V CDR1 and CDR2: SQVTM, ANQGSEA.

The sample was naive CD4+ T cells from blood. The clonotype was recovered from a man between 18 and 35 years old in good health. V and J are TRBV29-1 and TRBJ2-1, with D uncertain. CDR3 region: CSVSEEQFF. The CDR3 DNA is TGCAGCGTTTCTGAGGAGCAGTTCTTC.